The 22 T cell receptor delta chains below were found in one sample sequenced in a study of Vδ1+ human thymocytes. The study, taken as a whole, reports: Thymic TRG and TRD repertoires appeared highly polyclonal.

Extracted RNA was reverse transcribed into cDNA. Pooled V-gene forward primers with one constant-region reverse primer generated the CDR3 amplicons by multiplex PCR. TCRdb re-called the multiplex PCR reads with CATT. The repertoire has 80,000 or so delta-chain clones, approximately 30% of them found once; the top ten carry under 0.3%. These receptors lack a known antigen. Sequencing input: Vdelta1+ gamma-delta thymocytes from the thymus. Subset here: FACS-sorted CD3+ TCRalphabeta- TCRVdelta1+ TCRVdelta2- thymocytes. Source of these receptors: a boy under three years old who had congenital heart surgery.

This clone was counted between two and nine times. V usage is TRDV1 and J usage is TRDJ1, with TRDD3 identical over 10 bases. CDR3 length: 21 residues. Germline V CDR1 and CDR2: TSWWSYY, QGS. The V segment lost 0 bases and the J segment 3 bases; nucleotides outside the gene matches: 19. The CDR3 nucleotides are TGTGCTCTTGGGGAACTGGGCCCTACAGTGTACTGGGGGATCATACCCGATAAACTCATCTTT. Encoded protein: CALGELGPTVYWGIIPDKLIF.

This chain connects TRDV1 to TRDJ1; 13 bases match TRDD3. Trimming removed 1 base from V and 3 bases from J; junction bases left unmatched: 20. The CDR3 is 22 residues long. Germline CDR1 and CDR2: TSWWSYY and QGS. CDR3 region: CALGERCTTQRTGGYASDKLIF. CDR3 coding DNA: TGTGCTCTTGGGGAACGCTGTACGACCCAACGTACTGGGGGATACGCCTCCGATAAACTCATCTTT.

The chain recombines TRDV2 with TRDJ1, with 7 bases aligning to TRDD3. The junction had 9 bases not matched to a gene; V was cut back by 0 bases and J by 3 bases. The V gene's germline CDR1 is GEAIGNYY and CDR2 EKD. CDR3 length: 16 amino acids. The CDR3 DNA follows: TGTGCCTGTGACACCGGGGCTGGGGGGCGGCCCGATAAACTCATCTTT. Its protein product is CACDTGAGGRPDKLIF.

The rearrangement joins TRDV1 to TRDJ1, with 13 bases matching TRDD3. Unmatched junction bases numbered 15, after V lost 0 bases and J lost 8 bases. The germline V gene has CDR1 TSWWSYY and CDR2 QGS. CDR3 size: 19 residues. In DNA, the CDR3 is TGTGCTCTTGGGGAACTAGCACTGGGGGATACGTGTGTCGCCTCAAAACTCATCTTT. Translated: CALGELALGDTCVASKLIF.

This clone was counted a few times. The V call is TRDV1, the J call TRDJ1, with 8 positions matching TRDD3. Germline trimming cut 4 bases from V and 7 bases from J; bases unmatched to any gene: 41. Germline V gene sequence: CDR1 TSWWSYY, CDR2 QGS. This CDR3 region has 25 residues. CDR3 loop: CALGVPPEIRFPTSLGDPIYLKLIF. DNA for the CDR3: TGTGCTCTTGGGGTTCCCCCGGAAATACGCTTCCCCACCTCTTTGGGGGATCCGATTTACCTTAAACTCATCTTT.

This rearrangement joins TRDV1 to TRDJ1; D may be TRDD3 (6 bases). The CDR3 runs 22 residues. Per germline, CDR1 TSWWSYY and CDR2 QGS. With 3 bases removed from V and 0 bases from J, the gap between germline ends came to 32 bases. The CDR3 DNA follows: TGTGCTCTTGGGGAGCTCCGAAACCATCCCGTGGCGGGGGACCCATACACCGATAAACTCATCTTT. Encoded protein: CALGELRNHPVAGDPYTDKLIF.

In this sample, this clone turned up a few times. The chain uses TRDV1 and TRDJ1; possibly TRDD3 for D (5 bases). The V gene lost 6 bases and the J gene lost 0 bases, with 35 bases spanning the gap. Germline V lookup: CDR1 TSWWSYY, CDR2 QGS. The CDR3 runs 22 residues. The CDR3, as DNA: TGTGCTCTTGGCGTTAAGACTCCGATACTACGTAGGCATATGGAGTACACCGATAAACTCATCTTT. Amino acids: CALGVKTPILRRHMEYTDKLIF.

The V gene is TRDV1, the J gene TRDJ1; D might be TRDD3 (5 bases). V gave up 1 base and J gave up 6 bases, with 24 bases separating them. The V gene's germline CDR1 is TSWWSYY and CDR2 QGS. CDR3 size: 18 residues. The DNA of the CDR3 is TGTGCTCTTGGGGAACGGTGGGTCGGAGGGATTCGTGCGCATAAACTCATCTTT. Its protein is CALGERWVGGIRAHKLIF.

The J gene is TRDJ1, the V gene TRDV1, with TRDD3 as a possible D gene (5 bases). Germline values: CDR1 TSWWSYY, CDR2 QGS. The CDR3 totals 14 residues. Deletions cut 3 bases from V and 4 bases from J, with 12 bases between. Written as DNA, the CDR3 is TGTGCTCTTGGGGAGAATTTATGGGGCGATAAACTCATCTTT. Its translation: CALGENLWGDKLIF.

This clone occurred once. The chain has TRDV2 and TRDJ1; D is possibly TRDD2 (5 bases). Between the trimmed V and J ends, which lost 7 bases and 11 bases, there was a span of 25 bases. Germline V gene lookup returns CDR1 GEAIGNYY and CDR2 EKD. The CDR3 has 14 residues. The CDR3 is CACQPSSDPRRLIF. The CDR3 nucleotides read TGTGCCTGCCAACCTTCTTCCGACCCCCGGAGGCTCATCTTT.

V usage is TRDV1 and J usage is TRDJ1, with TRDD3 identical over 9 bases. Germline CDR1 is TSWWSYY and CDR2 is QGS. The CDR3 is 18 amino acids. Trimming took 3 bases from V and 0 from J; bases not matched to a gene: 11. The CDR3 DNA sequence: TGTGCTCTTGGGGACCCCCTCGTACTGGGGGAATACACCGATAAACTCATCTTT. It specifies CALGDPLVLGEYTDKLIF.

This clone came up a few times. J is TRDJ1 and V is TRDV1; D tentatively fits TRDD2 or TRDD3 (8 bases each). Germline CDR1 reads TSWWSYY; CDR2 reads QGS. Between the trimmed V and J ends, which lost 0 bases and 1 base, there was a span of 27 bases. CDR3 length: 21 residues. DNA for the CDR3: TGTGCTCTTGGGGAACTTCCCCCTTCCTATTGGTACTGGGGGGTCACCGATAAACTCATCTTT. Protein sequence: CALGELPPSYWYWGVTDKLIF.

The chain recombines TRDV1 with TRDJ1, with D possibly matching TRDD3 (7 bases). This CDR3 contains 22 residues. CDR1 and CDR2 from the germline V gene are TSWWSYY and QGS. Trimming left V 2 bases short and J 3 bases short, with 34 bases between. In DNA form, the CDR3 reads TGTGCTCTTGGGGAAAAGTGGAGCTTCCTCTTACTGTGGGATACACGGGCCGATAAACTCATCTTT. Its protein is CALGEKWSFLLLWDTRADKLIF.

This clone was observed a few times. The rearrangement links TRDV1 to TRDJ1; the D gene is possibly TRDD3 (6 bases). CDR3 size: 22 residues. Germline CDR1 and CDR2: TSWWSYY and QGS. V gave up 0 bases and J gave up 0 bases, with 29 bases separating them. The CDR3 DNA follows: TGTGCTCTTGGGGAACTAGTACCCTGGGGTTTTTCCCCACACGTTTACACCGATAAACTCATCTTT. Protein: CALGELVPWGFSPHVYTDKLIF.

The chain combines TRDV1 with TRDJ1; 10 nucleotides align to TRDD3. From germline, CDR1 is TSWWSYY and CDR2 QGS. This CDR3 is built from 23 residues. V shed 5 bases, J shed 1 base, and the junction held 28 bases outside the gene matches. Here the CDR3 reads CALGSLPGDWGILGSESTDKLIF. The CDR3 nucleotides read TGTGCTCTTGGGAGCCTTCCGGGAGACTGGGGGATTCTTGGTTCTGAGAGCACCGATAAACTCATCTTT.

In its sample, this clone was seen a few times. This chain joins TRDV1 and TRDJ1; either TRDD2 or TRDD3 may supply D (7 bases each). The germline V and J ends were trimmed by 5 bases and 0 bases, with 31 bases remaining between them. The CDR3 runs to 21 residues. The germline CDR1 and CDR2 sequences are TSWWSYY and QGS. The CDR3 coding sequence is TGTGCTCTTGGGAACCGATTCCTACAAGTGATGGGGGACCCCGACACCGATAAACTCATCTTT. This codes for CALGNRFLQVMGDPDTDKLIF.

The table lists this clone with a few counts. This rearrangement joins TRDV1 to TRDJ1; TRDD2 or TRDD3 may be the D gene (6 bases each). Germline V gene lookup returns CDR1 TSWWSYY and CDR2 QGS. The CDR3 loop spans 26 amino acids. Trimming cost V 0 bases and J 1 base, with 42 bases left between them. Here the CDR3 reads CALGELILDTPSPIVLRRRSTDKLIF. The CDR3 region has the DNA TGTGCTCTTGGGGAACTTATCCTCGATACGCCTTCCCCCATCGTACTGAGGAGGAGGTCCACCGATAAACTCATCTTT.

About this clone itself: A much larger clone differs from this one at a single base, so this may be a read error. This chain uses TRDV2 with TRDJ1; weak D call: TRDD3 (6 bases). V gave up 0 bases and J gave up 11 bases, with 27 bases separating them. The germline gives CDR1 GEAIGNYY, CDR2 EKD. This CDR3 spans 17 amino acids. CDR3 DNA sequence: TGTGCCTGTGACACCGAAGATAAACGGGGGACAAGGCAGCACCTCATCTTT. Protein: CACDTEDKRGTRQHLIF.

This clone was detected only a few times. The chain couples TRDV1 to TRDJ1, with TRDD3 matching 9 bases. Looked up from germline, CDR1 is TSWWSYY and CDR2 is QGS. The length of the CDR3 is 24 residues. The V gene end was trimmed by 3 bases and the J gene end by 0 bases; junction bases not matched to a gene: 29. The CDR3 nucleotides read TGTGCTCTTGGGGACTACGCCTTACTAGATTTGGCCTTACTGGGGGAGAGGGACACCGATAAACTCATCTTT. Encoded protein: CALGDYALLDLALLGERDTDKLIF.

This chain joins TRDV1 and TRDJ1; 9 bases align to TRDD3. This CDR3 spans 22 amino acids. Germline CDR1 TSWWSYY, CDR2 QGS. V shed 1 base, J shed 0 bases, and the junction held 21 bases outside the gene matches. The CDR3 loop reads CALGEPLPILPYWGRNTDKLIF. CDR3 bases: TGTGCTCTTGGGGAACCCCTCCCGATTCTACCGTACTGGGGGAGGAACACCGATAAACTCATCTTT.

The chain links TRDV1 to TRDJ1, with D perhaps assigned TRDD2 or TRDD3 (7 bases each). V was trimmed by 1 base and J by 0 bases, leaving 39 bases between them. The germline V gene has CDR1 TSWWSYY and CDR2 QGS. CDR3 size: 25 residues. CDR3 sequence reads: CALGEPGRRVPTRAGYLSYTDKLIF. CDR3 bases: TGTGCTCTTGGGGAACCAGGTAGGAGAGTTCCTACAAGGGCGGGATACCTCTCGTACACCGATAAACTCATCTTT.

This clone was recorded a few times. The chain is built from TRDV2 and TRDJ1, with 7 bases that match TRDD3. The CDR3 extends over 18 amino acids. Per the germline V gene, CDR1 is GEAIGNYY and CDR2 is EKD. Unmatched junction bases numbered 17, after V lost 5 bases and J lost 0 bases. The CDR3 coding sequence is TGTGCCTGTGCAAGAGGGTACTGGGGACCCCTTTACACCGATAAACTCATCTTT. Protein sequence: CACARGYWGPLYTDKLIF.